The rows below give T cell receptor beta chains drawn from one sample of a study of CD8+ T cells in alopecia areata. Assay used: immunoSEQ multiplex PCR; TCRdb lists only in-frame clones, some missing. The table records about 180,000 clones, 50% to 60% of them present only once. Material: CD4+ T cells sorted from blood, obtained at week 0. Every receptor here comes from a human donor with alopecia areata. CDR3s include the opening cysteine and the closing phenylalanine or tryptophan. A D gene is named only where the DNA matches it firmly. Clone size is given for some rows only: seen once, a few or many times, or a class if the clone is expanded.

D gene | clone size | J gene | V gene | CDR3 protein | CDR3 DNA
. | . | TRBJ1-1 | TRBV29-1 | CSVDWLGMNTEAFF | TGCAGCGTTGATTGGTTGGGAATGAACACTGAAGCTTTCTTT
TRBD2 | . | TRBJ2-1 | TRBV18 | CASSPGLAGSNEQFF | TGTGCCAGCTCACCGGGACTAGCGGGGTCTAATGAGCAGTTCTTC
. | . | TRBJ1-2 | TRBV4-1 | CASSQGGGTYGYTF | TGCGCCAGCAGCCAAGGAGGGGGGACCTATGGCTACACCTTC
TRBD2 | . | TRBJ2-5 | TRBV29-1 | CSVRGTIQETQYF | TGCAGCGTTAGAGGGACTATCCAAGAGACCCAGTACTTC
TRBD1 | . | TRBJ2-1 | TRBV29-1 | CSVWDRAYNEQFF | TGCAGCGTTTGGGACAGAGCCTACAATGAGCAGTTCTTC
. | . | TRBJ2-2 | TRBV4-1 | CASSQVQGHTGELFF | TGCGCCAGCAGCCAAGTCCAGGGACACACCGGGGAGCTGTTTTTT
. | . | TRBJ1-3 | TRBV6-1 | CASGEGSSGNTIYF | TGTGCCAGCGGGGAGGGTAGCTCTGGAAACACCATATATTTT
. | . | TRBJ1-5 | TRBV6-5 | CASSYSTQGNQPQHF | TGTGCCAGCAGTTACTCTACCCAGGGCAATCAGCCCCAGCATTTT
. | . | TRBJ2-7 | TRBV19 | CASSIQAGTYEQYF | TGTGCCAGTAGTATCCAAGCGGGTACCTACGAGCAGTACTTC
. | once | TRBJ1-5 | TRBV29-1 | CSVATSQPQHF | TGCAGCGTGGCTACCTCTCAGCCCCAGCATTTT
. | . | TRBJ1-1 | TRBV7-8 | CASSLEGTTDTEAFF | TGTGCCAGCAGCTTAGAAGGGACCACAGACACTGAAGCTTTCTTT
. | . | TRBJ2-5 | TRBV20-1 | CSATPKETQYF | TGCAGTGCTACACCTAAAGAGACCCAGTACTTC
. | . | TRBJ1-2 | TRBV29-1 | CSGTDRHGYTF | TGCAGCGGGACGGACCGTCATGGCTACACCTTC
. | . | TRBJ2-6 | TRBV30 | CAWSLVHSGANVLTF | TGTGCCTGGAGTCTTGTGCACTCTGGGGCCAACGTCCTGACTTTC
. | . | TRBJ2-7 | TRBV7-9 | CASSLAPRDPYEQYF | TGTGCCAGCAGCTTAGCGCCCAGGGATCCCTACGAGCAGTACTTC
. | . | TRBJ2-7 | TRBV28 | CACGTAGNYEQYF | TGTGCATGCGGTACGGCGGGGAACTACGAGCAGTACTTC
. | . | TRBJ2-6 | TRBV2 | CASSKRTSGANVLTF | TGTGCCAGCAGCAAAAGGACATCTGGGGCCAACGTCCTGACTTTC
TRBD1 | . | TRBJ1-1 | TRBV25-1 | CASSESGRGGTEAFF | TGTGCCAGCAGTGAATCGGGCAGGGGGGGCACTGAAGCTTTCTTT
. | . | TRBJ1-2 | TRBV25-1 | CASSESGGRANYGYTF | TGTGCCAGCAGTGAATCCGGAGGCCGAGCTAACTATGGCTACACCTTC
. | . | TRBJ2-3 | TRBV7-9 | CATAYPTDTQYF | TGTGCCACCGCCTACCCCACAGATACGCAGTATTTT
TRBD2 | . | TRBJ2-3 | TRBV9 | CASSPWEGTQYF | TGTGCCAGCAGCCCCTGGGAGGGTACGCAGTATTTT
TRBD1 | . | TRBJ1-6 | TRBV6-5 | CASSFGQGNSPLHF | TGTGCCAGCTCTTTCGGACAGGGAAATTCACCCCTCCACTTT
. | few | TRBJ1-1 | TRBV7-9 | CASSPLRQTNTEAFF | TGTGCCAGCAGCCCCCTCCGACAGACGAACACTGAAGCTTTCTTT
TRBD1 | . | TRBJ2-1 | TRBV27 | CASNFQGAGEQFF | TGTGCCAGCAATTTTCAGGGGGCAGGAGAGCAGTTCTTC
. | . | TRBJ1-1 | TRBV29-1 | CSVEAENTEAFF | TGCAGCGTTGAAGCAGAGAACACTGAAGCTTTCTTT
TRBD2 | . | TRBJ2-2 | TRBV7-6 | CASSDRGLAGGLNTGELFF | TGTGCCAGCAGCGACCGAGGACTAGCGGGGGGGCTAAACACCGGGGAGCTGTTTTTT
. | few | TRBJ1-5 | TRBV29-1 | CSVAQGLGQPQHF | TGCAGCGTTGCTCAGGGTCTAGGCCAGCCCCAGCATTTT
. | few | TRBJ2-3 | TRBV6-5 | CASSIGRDTDTQYF | TGTGCCAGCTCCATTGGTAGGGACACAGATACGCAGTATTTT
. | . | TRBJ1-2 | TRBV9 | CASSPRIGQGKGYTF | TGTGCCAGCAGCCCCCGCATCGGGCAGGGGAAGGGCTACACCTTC